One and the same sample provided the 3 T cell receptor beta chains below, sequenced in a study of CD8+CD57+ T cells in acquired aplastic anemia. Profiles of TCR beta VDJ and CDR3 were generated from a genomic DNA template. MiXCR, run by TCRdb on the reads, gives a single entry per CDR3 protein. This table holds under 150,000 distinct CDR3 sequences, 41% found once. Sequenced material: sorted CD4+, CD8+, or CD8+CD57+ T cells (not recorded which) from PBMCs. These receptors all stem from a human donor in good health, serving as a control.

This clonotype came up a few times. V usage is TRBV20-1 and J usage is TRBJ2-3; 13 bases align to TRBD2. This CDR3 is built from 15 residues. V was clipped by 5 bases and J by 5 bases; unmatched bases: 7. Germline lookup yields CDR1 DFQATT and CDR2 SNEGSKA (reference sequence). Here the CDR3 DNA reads TGCAGTGCTCGACTAGCGGGAGGCTCACAAGATACGCAGTATTTT. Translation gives CSARLAGGSQDTQYF.

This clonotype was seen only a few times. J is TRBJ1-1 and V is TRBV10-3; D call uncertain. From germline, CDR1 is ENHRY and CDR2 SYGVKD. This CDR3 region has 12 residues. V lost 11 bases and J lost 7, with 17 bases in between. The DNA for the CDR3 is TGTGCCTCAAGGGCGGGTCTCGGTGAAGCTTTCTTT. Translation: CASRAGLGEAFF.

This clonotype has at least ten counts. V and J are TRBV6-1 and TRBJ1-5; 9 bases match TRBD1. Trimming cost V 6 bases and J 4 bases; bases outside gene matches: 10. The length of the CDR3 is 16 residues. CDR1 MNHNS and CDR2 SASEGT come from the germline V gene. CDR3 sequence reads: CASSRDRVLGNQPQHF. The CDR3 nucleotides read TGTGCCAGCAGCCGGGACAGGGTGTTAGGAAATCAGCCCCAGCATTTT.